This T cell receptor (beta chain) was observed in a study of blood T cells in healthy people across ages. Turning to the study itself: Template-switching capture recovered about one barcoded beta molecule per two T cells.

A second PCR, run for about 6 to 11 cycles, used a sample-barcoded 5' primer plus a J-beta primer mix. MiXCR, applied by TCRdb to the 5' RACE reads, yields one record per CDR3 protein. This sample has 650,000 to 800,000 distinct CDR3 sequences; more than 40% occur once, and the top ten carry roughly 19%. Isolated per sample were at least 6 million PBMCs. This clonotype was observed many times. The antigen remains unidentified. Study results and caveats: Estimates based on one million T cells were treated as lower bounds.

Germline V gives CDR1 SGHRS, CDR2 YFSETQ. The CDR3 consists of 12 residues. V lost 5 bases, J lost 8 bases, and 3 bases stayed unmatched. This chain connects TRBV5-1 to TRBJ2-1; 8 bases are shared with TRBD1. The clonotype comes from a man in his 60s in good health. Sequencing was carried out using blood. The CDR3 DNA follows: TGCGCCAGCAGGAAGACAGGGGATGAGCAGTTCTTC. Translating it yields CASRKTGDEQFF.